The TCR beta chain under discussion was sequenced for a study of shared clonotypes between healthy human individuals. The wider study: Plates per donor: three CD4 naive, three CD4 memory, two CD8 naive, one CD8 memory.

Naive CD8 isolation took CD45RO-negative cells positively selected for CCR7 and excluded terminally differentiated effector memory CD45RA+ cells. Broader study findings: Generally, naive subsets came out with larger estimated richness than memory subsets.

TCRdb's table, derived via immunoSEQ multiplex PCR, lists solely in-frame clones and lacks some. The sample has millions of clones, roughly 91% seen once. As to this clone: Antigen unknown.

The source of this sequence is a man between 18 and 35 years old in good health. Some clones in this sample may be carry-over from other donors' samples. The sequencing input was naive CD8+ T cells from PBMCs.

The CDR3: CASSDSGGVYGYTF. The CDR3 nucleotides are TGTGCCAGCAGTGACTCTGGGGGAGTTTATGGCTACACCTTC. The chain carries TRBV6-4 and TRBJ1-2; possibly TRBD1 for D (5 bases). CDR1 is MRHNA, CDR2 SNTAGT, per germline. CDR3 size: 14 residues. Trimming stripped 0 bases from V and 5 bases from J, with 10 bases between.